Presented here are 3 T cell receptor beta chains from one specimen sequenced in a study of OX40 agonist ivuxolimab in advanced cancers. Sequenced by immunoSEQ multiplex PCR; TCRdb stores in-frame clones only, minus some. The sample shows 130,000 or so clones, 90% to 95% of them seen only once. Sequencing used CD4+ or CD8+ T cells sorted from blood, obtained in a trial of the OX40 agonist ivuxolimab. All receptors derive from an adult with an advanced solid tumor such as melanoma, head and neck, liver or kidney cancer.

This clone showed up just once. The rearrangement joins TRBV6-1 to TRBJ1-5, with TRBD1 matching 7 bases. V was clipped by 10 bases and J by 11 bases; unmatched bases: 14. The CDR3 has 13 residues. Germline V gene sequence: CDR1 MNHNS, CDR2 SASEGT. CDR3 sequence: CATLDRLVGAQHF. CDR3 coding DNA: TGTGCCACTCTGGACAGGTTGGTAGGAGCCCAGCATTTT.

The V gene is TRBV11-2, the J gene TRBJ1-1; tentative D call: TRBD1 (6 bases). Germline V gives CDR1 SGHAT, CDR2 FQNNGV. The CDR3 has 12 residues. Trimming pared 5 bases from V and 5 bases from J, leaving 9 bases between. CDR3 sequence reads: CASSATGTEAFF. In DNA, the CDR3 is TGTGCCAGCAGCGCTACAGGGACTGAAGCTTTCTTT.

The V gene is TRBV6-5, the J gene TRBJ1-2; D might be TRBD1 (5 bases). The V and J ends lost 0 bases and 5 bases respectively, with 16 bases between them. Germline loops: CDR1 MNHEY, CDR2 SVGAGI. The length of the CDR3 is 16 residues. The CDR3 nucleotides are TGTGCCAGCAGTTACTCGCCCCTCGCGGGGCGGTATGGCTACACCTTC. Amino acid sequence: CASSYSPLAGRYGYTF.